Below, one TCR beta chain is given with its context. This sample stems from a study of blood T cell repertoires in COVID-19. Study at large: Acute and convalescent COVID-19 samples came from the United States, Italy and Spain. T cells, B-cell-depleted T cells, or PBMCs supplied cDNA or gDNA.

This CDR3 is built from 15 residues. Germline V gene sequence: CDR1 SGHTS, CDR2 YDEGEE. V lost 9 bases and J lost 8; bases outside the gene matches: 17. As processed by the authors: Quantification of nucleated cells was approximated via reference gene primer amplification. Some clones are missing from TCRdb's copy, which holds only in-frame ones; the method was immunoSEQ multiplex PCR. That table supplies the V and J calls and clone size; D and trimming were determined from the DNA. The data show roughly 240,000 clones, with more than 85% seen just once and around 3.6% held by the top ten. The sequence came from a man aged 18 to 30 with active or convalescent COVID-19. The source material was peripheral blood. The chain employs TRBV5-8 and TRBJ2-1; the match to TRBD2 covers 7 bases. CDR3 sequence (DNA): TGTGCCACCCCCGAGATGAGCGGGGAGAGGGATGAGCAGTTCTTC. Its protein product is CATPEMSGERDEQFF.